This TCR beta chain was sequenced for a study of vaccination effects on CD4 cells after COVID-19. Clones were sequenced by immunoSEQ multiplex PCR, and TCRdb holds only the in-frame ones, with some missing. Here the sample spans some 24,000 clones, roughly 80% being singletons. Germline assignment: CDR1 LNHDA and CDR2 SQIVND (reference sequence). This CDR3 is 13 amino acids long. Trimming took 10 bases from V and 3 from J, leaving 15 bases between them. A note on this clone: Its antigen is currently unknown.

CD4+ T cells specific for antigen were expanded with viral peptide pools by the ViraFEST assay before sequencing. Isolation of CD4+ T cells took place after 10 days of culture. Participants received two doses of either the BNT162b2 or mRNA-1273 vaccine. This TCR was recovered from a human donor who received a COVID-19 vaccine. Sequenced material: CD4+ T cells from PBMCs cultured with HCoV-NL63 spike peptides, taken after COVID-19 vaccination. The chain has TRBV19 and TRBJ1-1; D call uncertain. The CDR3 sequence: CATQGIGDTEAFF. CDR3 nucleotide sequence: TGTGCCACTCAAGGGATCGGTGACACTGAAGCTTTCTTT.